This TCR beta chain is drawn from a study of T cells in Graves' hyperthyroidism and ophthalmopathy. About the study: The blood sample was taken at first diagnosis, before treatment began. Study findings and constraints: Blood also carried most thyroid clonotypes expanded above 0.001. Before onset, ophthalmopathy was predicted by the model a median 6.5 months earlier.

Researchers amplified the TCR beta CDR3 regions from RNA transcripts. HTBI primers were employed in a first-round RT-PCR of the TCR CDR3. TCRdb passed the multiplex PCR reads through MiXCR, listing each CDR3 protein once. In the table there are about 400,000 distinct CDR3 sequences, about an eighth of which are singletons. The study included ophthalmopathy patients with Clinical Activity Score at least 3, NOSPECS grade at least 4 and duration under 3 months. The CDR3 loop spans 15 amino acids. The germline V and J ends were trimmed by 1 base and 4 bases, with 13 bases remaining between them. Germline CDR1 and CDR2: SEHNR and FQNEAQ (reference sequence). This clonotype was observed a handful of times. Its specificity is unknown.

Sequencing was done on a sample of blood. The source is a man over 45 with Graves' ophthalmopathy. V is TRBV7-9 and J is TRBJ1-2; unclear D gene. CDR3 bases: TGTGCCAGCAGCTTAGGGACCCCGGCGAGCTATGGCTACACCTTC. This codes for CASSLGTPASYGYTF.